A selection of T cell receptor beta chains follows, all from one sample in a study of cytomegalovirus exposure and HLA in healthy donors. The repertoire was sequenced with immunoSEQ multiplex PCR; TCRdb's copy has only in-frame clones and lacks some. The table shows 140,000 to 150,000 clones, with nearly 85% occurring only once. Sequencing was done on a sample of PBMCs. These receptors all come from a male donor in good health and CMV-seronegative. CDR3s include the opening cysteine and the closing phenylalanine or tryptophan. D genes are given only for firm matches. Clone sizes are given selectively: once, few, many, or a class where the clone is expanded.

v_call: TRBV7-2
j_call: TRBJ1-1
d_call: .
clone_size: .
cdr3_nt: TGTGCCAGCAGCCTAAGGGGGGGTGATACTGAAGCTTTCTTT
cdr3_aa: CASSLRGGDTEAFF

v_call: TRBV2
j_call: TRBJ2-1
d_call: TRBD2
clone_size: .
cdr3_nt: TGTGCCAGCAGTGATTTTGGGGGAGGGAGGGACAATGAGCAGTTCTTC
cdr3_aa: CASSDFGGGRDNEQFF

v_call: TRBV6-5
j_call: TRBJ2-3
d_call: .
clone_size: .
cdr3_nt: TGTGCCAGCAGGGGGCCGCTCGACACAGATACGCAGTATTTT
cdr3_aa: CASRGPLDTDTQYF

v_call: TRBV5-1
j_call: TRBJ1-2
d_call: TRBD1
clone_size: .
cdr3_nt: TGCGCCAGCAGCCTTACAGGGGTCGGGGATGGCTACACCTTC
cdr3_aa: CASSLTGVGDGYTF

v_call: TRBV28
j_call: TRBJ2-7
d_call: TRBD2
clone_size: .
cdr3_nt: TGTGCCAGCAGTTTACTAGCGGGAACCTACGAGCAGTACTTC
cdr3_aa: CASSLLAGTYEQYF

v_call: TRBV6-6
j_call: TRBJ1-5
d_call: TRBD1
clone_size: .
cdr3_nt: TGTGCCAGCAGTATGGACAGGATTAGCAATCAGCCCCAGCATTTT
cdr3_aa: CASSMDRISNQPQHF

v_call: TRBV4-3
j_call: TRBJ1-5
d_call: .
clone_size: .
cdr3_nt: TGCGCCAGCAGCCAAGACAGGCAAACCGGCAATCAGCCCCAGCATTTT
cdr3_aa: CASSQDRQTGNQPQHF

v_call: TRBV5-1
j_call: TRBJ2-5
d_call: TRBD2
clone_size: .
cdr3_nt: TGCGCCAGCAGCCTTCCGGGACTAGCGGGAGGGGGAGGAGAGACCCAGTACTTC
cdr3_aa: CASSLPGLAGGGGETQYF

v_call: TRBV7-9
j_call: TRBJ2-1
d_call: .
clone_size: .
cdr3_nt: TGTGCCAGCAGCTCCAACAGTTACAATGAGCAGTTCTTC
cdr3_aa: CASSSNSYNEQFF

v_call: TRBV30
j_call: TRBJ2-3
d_call: .
clone_size: .
cdr3_nt: TGTGCCTGGAGTGTTCCCGCGACAGATACGCAGTATTTT
cdr3_aa: CAWSVPATDTQYF

v_call: TRBV10-3
j_call: TRBJ2-2
d_call: .
clone_size: few
cdr3_nt: TGTGCCACGCGGGACGACGCGAACACCGGGGAGCTGTTTTTT
cdr3_aa: CATRDDANTGELFF

v_call: TRBV6-1
j_call: TRBJ1-6
d_call: .
clone_size: once
cdr3_nt: TGTGCCAGCAGTGAAGGGAGCTCACCCCTCCACTTT
cdr3_aa: CASSEGSSPLHF

v_call: TRBV5-1
j_call: TRBJ1-2
d_call: .
clone_size: .
cdr3_nt: TGCGCCAGCAGCTTAGGGGGATATGGCTACACCTTC
cdr3_aa: CASSLGGYGYTF

v_call: TRBV4-1
j_call: TRBJ1-5
d_call: .
clone_size: once
cdr3_nt: TGCGCCAGCAGCCAAGTGGAGGGGCAGTTTCAGCCCCAGCATTTT
cdr3_aa: CASSQVEGQFQPQHF

v_call: TRBV7-2
j_call: TRBJ2-1
d_call: TRBD2
clone_size: once
cdr3_nt: TGTGCCAGCAGCTTAGCGGTTCTAGGGAGGGGCAATGAGCAGTTCTTC
cdr3_aa: CASSLAVLGRGNEQFF

v_call: TRBV7-9
j_call: TRBJ2-2
d_call: .
clone_size: .
cdr3_nt: TGTGCCAGCAGCTTGGACGGAGGCTCCGACACCGGGGAGCTGTTTTTT
cdr3_aa: CASSLDGGSDTGELFF

v_call: TRBV5-8
j_call: TRBJ1-1
d_call: TRBD1
clone_size: .
cdr3_nt: TGTGCCAGCAGCTTGGCGACAGGGGGCTGGGCCACTGAAGCTTTCTTT
cdr3_aa: CASSLATGGWATEAFF

v_call: TRBV6-1
j_call: TRBJ2-1
d_call: TRBD2
clone_size: .
cdr3_nt: TGTGCCAGCAGAGAACCGGGACTAGCGTTCAATGAGCAGTTCTTC
cdr3_aa: CASREPGLAFNEQFF

v_call: TRBV11-2
j_call: TRBJ2-7
d_call: .
clone_size: .
cdr3_nt: TGTGCCAGCAGCTTAGCCACGACATACGAGCAGTACTTC
cdr3_aa: CASSLATTYEQYF

v_call: TRBV2
j_call: TRBJ1-4
d_call: TRBD1
clone_size: .
cdr3_nt: TGTGCCAGCAGGGACAGGACCTTAGGGAATGAAAAACTGTTTTTT
cdr3_aa: CASRDRTLGNEKLFF

v_call: TRBV7-6
j_call: TRBJ2-2
d_call: .
clone_size: .
cdr3_nt: TGTGCCAGCAGCCCACAGGGAAACACCGGGGAGCTGTTTTTT
cdr3_aa: CASSPQGNTGELFF

v_call: TRBV6-6
j_call: TRBJ2-5
d_call: TRBD1
clone_size: .
cdr3_nt: TGTGCCAGCAGTTCCACCGTTGACAGGGGGCTGGAGACCCAGTACTTC
cdr3_aa: CASSSTVDRGLETQYF

v_call: TRBV4-2
j_call: TRBJ2-7
d_call: TRBD2
clone_size: once
cdr3_nt: TGTGCCAGCAGCCCCGGACTAGCGGGGACCCTCGGCTCCTACGAGCAGTACTTC
cdr3_aa: CASSPGLAGTLGSYEQYF

v_call: TRBV11-3
j_call: TRBJ2-7
d_call: .
clone_size: .
cdr3_nt: TGTGCCAGCAGCTTAGATGGAGGGGCCTACGAGCAGTACTTC
cdr3_aa: CASSLDGGAYEQYF

v_call: TRBV11-2
j_call: TRBJ1-1
d_call: .
clone_size: .
cdr3_nt: TGTGCCAGCAGCCTCTGGGACAATATGAACACTGAAGCTTTCTTT
cdr3_aa: CASSLWDNMNTEAFF

v_call: TRBV7-2
j_call: TRBJ1-3
d_call: .
clone_size: .
cdr3_nt: TGTGCCAGCAGCTTAATGGCAGGGCGGCGAAACACCATATATTTT
cdr3_aa: CASSLMAGRRNTIYF

v_call: TRBV4-3
j_call: TRBJ2-7
d_call: TRBD1
clone_size: .
cdr3_nt: TGCGCCAGCAGCCACGGGACAGGGTTCTCCTACGAGCAGTACTTC
cdr3_aa: CASSHGTGFSYEQYF

v_call: TRBV5-1
j_call: TRBJ2-7
d_call: .
clone_size: .
cdr3_nt: TGCGCCAGCAGCTTAACAGGGTACGCTACCTACGAGCAGTACTTC
cdr3_aa: CASSLTGYATYEQYF

v_call: TRBV9
j_call: TRBJ1-6
d_call: .
clone_size: .
cdr3_nt: TGTGCCAGCAGCTCCACAGGCCGGGATTCACCCCTCCACTTT
cdr3_aa: CASSSTGRDSPLHF

v_call: TRBV19
j_call: TRBJ2-6
d_call: TRBD2
clone_size: .
cdr3_nt: TGTGCCAGTAGTATAGATCGGGCGGGGGGGGCTGAGGTCTTTGGGGCCAACGTCCTGACTTTC
cdr3_aa: CASSIDRAGGAEVFGANVLTF

v_call: TRBV4-2
j_call: TRBJ2-7
d_call: .
clone_size: .
cdr3_nt: TGTGCCAGCAGCCAAGCTGTAGGAGTAGCGCGCCACGAGCAGTACTTC
cdr3_aa: CASSQAVGVARHEQYF

v_call: TRBV7-2
j_call: TRBJ1-1
d_call: .
clone_size: once
cdr3_nt: TGTGCCAGCAGCATCTACAGGTGGAACACTGAAGCTTTCTTT
cdr3_aa: CASSIYRWNTEAFF